The sequence of this T cell receptor beta chain was determined in a study of radiotherapy plus CTLA-4 blockade in lung cancer. The V end lost 2 bases, the J end lost 2 bases, and 1 base lay between the germline ends. Germline-derived CDR1 and CDR2 are SGHRS and YFSETQ. The length of the CDR3 is 11 residues. Clones were sequenced by immunoSEQ multiplex PCR, and TCRdb holds only the in-frame ones, with some missing. The sample has about 110,000 clones, roughly 86% seen once. Comments on this clone: The same CDR3 is also encoded by other DNA sequences in this sample.

The sequence came from a human donor with non-small cell lung cancer that progressed on radiotherapy plus ipilimumab. Some clones in this sample may be carry-over from other donors' samples. The rearrangement joins TRBV5-1 to TRBJ2-5; no firm D call. The specimen was peripheral blood, collected from a patient treated with radiotherapy plus ipilimumab. CDR3 amino acids: CASSFQETQYF. The CDR3, as DNA: TGCGCCAGCAGCTTTCAAGAGACCCAGTACTTC.